The 16 T cell receptor beta chains presented below share a single source sample, sequenced in a study of blood T cell repertoires in COVID-19. Clones were sequenced by immunoSEQ multiplex PCR, and TCRdb holds only the in-frame ones, with some missing. The sample includes about 230,000 clones, about 85% of them seen just once. The sequencing input was PBMCs or T cells enriched from blood (not recorded which). These receptors were obtained from a man aged 25 to 45 who had recovered from COVID-19.

Here the CDR3 reads CASITGGGETQYF. CDR3 nucleotides: TGTGCCAGCATTACGGGGGGCGGAGAGACCCAGTACTTC. This chain connects TRBV27 to TRBJ2-5, with a weak D call TRBD2 (7 bases). This CDR3 is built from 13 residues. V was cut by 7 bases and J by 4 bases, with 13 bases left in between. Germline CDR1 MNHEY, CDR2 SMNVEV (reference sequence).

CDR3 DNA sequence: TGTGCCAGCAGTGAAGTAGGAGACAATCAGCCCCAGCATTTT. It encodes CASSEVGDNQPQHF. The rearrangement uses TRBV2 and TRBJ1-5, with unresolved D. Trimming left V 1 base short and J 3 bases short, with 7 bases between. The CDR3 has 14 residues. From germline, CDR1 is SNHLY and CDR2 FYNNEI.

This chain connects TRBV23-1 to TRBJ2-1, with D maybe TRBD1 (6 bases). TRBV23-1 is annotated as an ORF whose role is uncertain. Trimming shortened V by 8 bases and J by 9 bases, and 14 bases separated the two germline ends. The CDR3 runs to 12 residues. The CDR3 protein is CASARGLGEQFF. The CDR3 region has the DNA TGCGCCAGCGCCAGGGGCTTGGGTGAGCAGTTCTTC.

The rearrangement joins TRBV5-4 to TRBJ2-3, with 10 nucleotides matching TRBD2. CDR1 and CDR2 from the germline V gene are SGHNT and YYREEE (reference sequence). This CDR3 is built from 14 residues. V lost 1 base and J lost 4; bases outside the gene matches: 0. The CDR3 is CASSLTSGADTQYF. CDR3 nucleotides: TGTGCCAGCAGCTTGACTAGCGGGGCAGATACGCAGTATTTT.

The chain joins TRBV6-4 to TRBJ1-1, with 7 bases that match TRBD1. Per germline, CDR1 MRHNA and CDR2 SNTAGT. CDR3 size: 14 residues. The V and J ends lost 5 bases and 0 bases, in that order; junction bases with no gene match: 3. CDR3 nucleotides: TGTGCCAGCAGTAAAACAGGGGTGAACACTGAAGCTTTCTTT. It codes for CASSKTGVNTEAFF.

The rearrangement uses TRBV5-6 and TRBJ1-5; D possibly corresponds to TRBD1 (5 bases). The CDR3 sequence is 15 residues long. Germline CDR1 and CDR2: SGHDT and YYEEEE. Trimming left V 0 bases short and J 7 bases short, with 14 bases between. Here the CDR3 reads CASSLGGGVGQPQHF. The CDR3 DNA sequence: TGTGCCAGCAGCTTGGGAGGAGGGGTGGGCCAGCCCCAGCATTTT.

This clone was detected only a few times. This chain joins TRBV4-3 and TRBJ2-2; 7 bases fit TRBD1. Per germline, CDR1 LGHNA and CDR2 YSLEER. The CDR3 is 15 residues long. Losses at the gene ends were 0 bases for V and 7 bases for J; bases not matched to a gene: 5. In DNA, the CDR3 is TGCGCCAGCAGCCAAGATCGTCCAGGGGGCGGGGAGCTGTTTTTT. This gives the protein CASSQDRPGGGELFF.

On this clone itself: The junction departs from the called germline gene at one end, perhaps through a read error. The chain couples TRBV5-4 to TRBJ2-2; possible D gene TRBD2, 5 bases. This CDR3 is built from 16 residues. Germline-derived CDR1 and CDR2 are SGHNT and YYREEE (reference sequence). CDR3 region: CASSNPRHLPAGELFF. DNA for the CDR3: TGTGCCAGCAGCAACCCTCGACATCTTCCCGCCGGGGAGTTGTTTTTT.

The chain uses TRBV5-1 and TRBJ2-7; the D gene is possibly TRBD1 (5 bases). The CDR3 has 15 residues. Germline lookup yields CDR1 SGHRS and CDR2 YFSETQ. The V end lost 4 bases, the J end lost 6 bases, and 20 bases lay between the germline ends. The CDR3 bases are TGCGCCAGCAGCCCAGGGAATTCCGGGTGGGCCGAGCAGTACTTC. It yields the protein CASSPGNSGWAEQYF.

The gene calls are TRBV10-1 and TRBJ2-7; D not resolved. The CDR3 consists of 15 residues. Germline CDR1 is WNHNN and CDR2 is SYGVQD (reference sequence). V was cut by 4 bases and J by 0 bases, with 13 bases left in between. In DNA form, the CDR3 reads TGCGCCAGCAGTGCTCGTAGAGCCGGCTCCTACGAGCAGTACTTC. This codes for CASSARRAGSYEQYF.

V and J are TRBV7-5 and TRBJ1-4. TRBV7-5 is given as a pseudogene. The length of the CDR3 is 18 residues. The CDR3 coding sequence is TGTGTCAGAAGCCCTAGCGGGGGGTTAGACAGGAAGGATGAAAAACTGTTTTTT. Translating gives CVRSPSGGLDRKDEKLFF.

Remarks on this clone: A much more abundant neighbour one base away suggests this may be a read error. This CDR3 is also generated by other DNA sequences in the sample. V usage is TRBV7-4 and J usage is TRBJ1-5; possibly TRBD1 for D (6 bases). This CDR3 is built from 17 residues. The germline gives CDR1 SGHVT, CDR2 SQSDAQ. CDR3 loop: CPSSAGYGGGSNQPQHF. CDR3 DNA: TGCCCCAGCAGCGCCGGATACGGGGGGGGCAGCAATCAGCCCCAGCATTTT.

J is TRBJ2-7 and V is TRBV10-1; possibly TRBD1 for D (5 bases). Per germline, CDR1 WNHNN and CDR2 SYGVQD (reference sequence). V dropped 8 bases and J dropped 9 bases, with 35 bases sitting between them. The CDR3 extends over 18 amino acids. The CDR3 is CASYENTIFDSVVPGQYF. Written as DNA, the CDR3 is TGCGCCAGCTACGAAAATACGATATTTGACAGTGTAGTTCCTGGGCAGTACTTC.

The rearrangement links TRBV7-9 to TRBJ1-2; 7 bases are a match to TRBD1. V lost 1 base and J lost 7; bases outside the gene matches: 21. Germline lookup yields CDR1 SEHNR and CDR2 FQNEAQ (reference sequence). This CDR3 is built from 19 residues. In nucleotides, the CDR3 is TGTGCCAGCAGCTTAGAGGAGCCCGGGACAGATTTTTTATTCGGTGGCTACACCTTC. Protein: CASSLEEPGTDFLFGGYTF. The complete variable domain, with remaining parts taken from reference TRBV7-9 and TRBJ1-2, reads DTGVSQNPRHKITKRGQNVTFRCDPISEHNRLYWYRQTLGQGPEFLTYFQNEAQLEKSRLLSDRFSAERPKGSFSTLEIQRTEQGDSAMYLCASSLEEPGTDFLFGGYTFGSGTRLTVV.

The chain employs TRBV19 and TRBJ1-5; the D gene is possibly TRBD1 (6 bases). The CDR3 loop spans 17 amino acids. The V and J ends lost 1 base and 3 bases respectively, with 16 bases between them. Germline CDR1 and CDR2: LNHDA and SQIVND (reference sequence). CDR3 sequence: CASSIGSGATFNQPQHF. The CDR3 DNA reads TGTGCCAGTAGTATAGGTTCAGGGGCGACTTTCAATCAGCCCCAGCATTTT.

This clone was counted once. The chain carries TRBV6-5 and TRBJ2-1; 9 bases align to TRBD1. CDR3 length: 16 amino acids. Per the germline V gene, CDR1 is MNHEY and CDR2 is SVGAGI. Unmatched junction bases numbered 16, after V lost 4 bases and J lost 12 bases. As DNA, the CDR3 is TGTGCCAGCAGTTGGATGGGACAGGGTCTATTCCTGGGGCAGTTCTTC. This encodes CASSWMGQGLFLGQFF.